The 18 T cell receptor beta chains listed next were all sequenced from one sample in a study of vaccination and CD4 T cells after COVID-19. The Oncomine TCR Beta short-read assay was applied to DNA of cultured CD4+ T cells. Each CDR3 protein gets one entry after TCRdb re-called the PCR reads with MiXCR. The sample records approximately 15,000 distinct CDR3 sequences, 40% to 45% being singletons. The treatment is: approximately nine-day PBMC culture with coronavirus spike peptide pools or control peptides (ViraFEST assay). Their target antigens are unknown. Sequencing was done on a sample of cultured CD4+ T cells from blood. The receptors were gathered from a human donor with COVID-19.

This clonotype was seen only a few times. The CDR3 reads CASKIEGYYEQYF. In DNA, the CDR3 is TGTGCCAGCAAAATCGAGGGGTACTACGAGCAGTACTTC. This chain links TRBV7-9 with TRBJ2-7; D may correspond to TRBD1 or TRBD2 (5 bases each). CDR1 and CDR2 from the germline V gene are SEHNR and FQNEAQ (reference sequence). V was trimmed by 7 bases and J by 3 bases, leaving 13 bases between them. This CDR3 spans 13 amino acids. Full variable domain (rest looked up from reference TRBV7-9 and TRBJ2-7): DTGVSQNPRHKITKRGQNVTFRCDPISEHNRLYWYRQTLGQGPEFLTYFQNEAQLEKSRLLSDRFSAERPKGSFSTLEIQRTEQGDSAMYLCASKIEGYYEQYFGPGTRLTVT.

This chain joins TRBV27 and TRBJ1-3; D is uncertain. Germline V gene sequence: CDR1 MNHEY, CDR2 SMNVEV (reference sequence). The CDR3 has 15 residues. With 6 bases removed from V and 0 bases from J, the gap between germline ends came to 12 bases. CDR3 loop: CASRVTGSSGNTIYF. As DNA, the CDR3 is TGTGCCAGCAGGGTGACTGGGAGCTCTGGAAACACCATATATTTT.

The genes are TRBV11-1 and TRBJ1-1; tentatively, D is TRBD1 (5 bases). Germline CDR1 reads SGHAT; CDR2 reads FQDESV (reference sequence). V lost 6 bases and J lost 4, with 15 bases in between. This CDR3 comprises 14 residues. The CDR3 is CASRAWGGGTEAFF. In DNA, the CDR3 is TGTGCCAGCAGGGCGTGGGGTGGGGGCACTGAAGCTTTCTTT.

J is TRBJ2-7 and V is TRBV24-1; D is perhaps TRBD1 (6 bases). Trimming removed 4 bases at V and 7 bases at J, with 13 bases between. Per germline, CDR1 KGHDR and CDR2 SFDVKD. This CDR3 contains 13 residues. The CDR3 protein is CATSEQGRLEQYF. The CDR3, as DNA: TGTGCCACCAGTGAACAGGGCCGTCTTGAGCAGTACTTC.

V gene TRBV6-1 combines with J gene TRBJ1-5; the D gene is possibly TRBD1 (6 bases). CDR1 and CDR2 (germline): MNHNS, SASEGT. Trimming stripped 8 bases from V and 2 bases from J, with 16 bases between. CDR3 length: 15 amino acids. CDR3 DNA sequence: TGTGCCAGCCGGGAAACAGGGATGGGCAATCAGCCCCAGCATTTT. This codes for CASRETGMGNQPQHF.

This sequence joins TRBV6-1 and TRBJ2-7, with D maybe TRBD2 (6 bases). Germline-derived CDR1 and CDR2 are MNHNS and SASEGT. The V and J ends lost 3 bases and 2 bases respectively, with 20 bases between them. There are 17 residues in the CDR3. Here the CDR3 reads CASSDPRRDPRAYEQYF. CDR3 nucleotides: TGTGCCAGCAGTGATCCAAGGAGGGACCCCAGGGCCTACGAGCAGTACTTC.

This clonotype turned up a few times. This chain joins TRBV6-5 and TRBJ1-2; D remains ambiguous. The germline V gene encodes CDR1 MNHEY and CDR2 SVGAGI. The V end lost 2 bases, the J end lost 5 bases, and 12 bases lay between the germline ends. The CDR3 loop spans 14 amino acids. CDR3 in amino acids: CASSYHGQEYGYTF. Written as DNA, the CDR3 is TGTGCCAGCAGTTACCACGGGCAGGAATATGGCTACACCTTC.

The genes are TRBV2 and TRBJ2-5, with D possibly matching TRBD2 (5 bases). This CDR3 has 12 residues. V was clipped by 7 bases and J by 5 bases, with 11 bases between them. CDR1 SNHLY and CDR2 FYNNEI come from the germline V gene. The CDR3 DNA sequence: TGTGCCAGCACTAGCCGGGCGGAGACCCAGTACTTC. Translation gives CASTSRAETQYF.

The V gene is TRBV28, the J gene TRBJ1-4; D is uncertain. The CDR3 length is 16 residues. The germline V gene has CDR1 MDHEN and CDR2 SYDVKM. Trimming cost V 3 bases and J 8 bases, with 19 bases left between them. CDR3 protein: CASSFSVAPKQEKLFF. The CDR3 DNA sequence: TGTGCCAGCAGTTTTTCCGTCGCACCCAAGCAAGAAAAACTGTTTTTT.

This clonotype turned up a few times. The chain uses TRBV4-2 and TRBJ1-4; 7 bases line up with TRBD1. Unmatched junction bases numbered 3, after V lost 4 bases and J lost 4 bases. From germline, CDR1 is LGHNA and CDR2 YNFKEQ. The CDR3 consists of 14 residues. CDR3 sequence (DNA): TGTGCCAGCAGCCCGGACAGGAGTAATGAAAAACTGTTTTTT. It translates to CASSPDRSNEKLFF.

The CDR3 DNA follows: TGTGCCAGCAGCCTCTCGGGACAGTCGGACGAGCAGTACTTC. It encodes CASSLSGQSDEQYF. The chain employs TRBV7-2 and TRBJ2-7, with 7 bases fitting TRBD1. There are 14 residues in the CDR3. Germline CDR1 SGHTA, CDR2 FQGNSA. Losses at the gene ends were 5 bases for V and 5 bases for J; bases not matched to a gene: 9.

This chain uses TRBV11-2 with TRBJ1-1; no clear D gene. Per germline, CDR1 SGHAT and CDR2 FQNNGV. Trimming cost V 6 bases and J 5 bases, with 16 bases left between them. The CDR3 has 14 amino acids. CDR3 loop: CASSRERLGTEAFF. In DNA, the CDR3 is TGTGCCAGCAGTAGAGAGCGGTTGGGAACTGAAGCTTTCTTT.

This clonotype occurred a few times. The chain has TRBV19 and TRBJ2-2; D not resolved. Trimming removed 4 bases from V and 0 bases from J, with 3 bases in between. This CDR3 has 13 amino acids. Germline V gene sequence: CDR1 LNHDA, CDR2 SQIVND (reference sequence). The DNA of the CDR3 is TGTGCCAGTAGTAATCCGAACACCGGGGAGCTGTTTTTT. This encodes CASSNPNTGELFF.

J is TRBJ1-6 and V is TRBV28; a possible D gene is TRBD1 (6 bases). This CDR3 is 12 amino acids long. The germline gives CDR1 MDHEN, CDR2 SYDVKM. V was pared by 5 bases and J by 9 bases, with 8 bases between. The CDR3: CASSTRGSPLHF. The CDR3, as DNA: TGTGCCAGCAGTACCAGGGGTTCACCCCTCCACTTT.

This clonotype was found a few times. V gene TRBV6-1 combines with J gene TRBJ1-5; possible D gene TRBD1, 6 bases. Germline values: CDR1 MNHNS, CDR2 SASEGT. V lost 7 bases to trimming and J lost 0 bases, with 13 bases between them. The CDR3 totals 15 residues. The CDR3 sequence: CASTLGGTSNQPQHF. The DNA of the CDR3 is TGTGCCAGCACGTTAGGGGGGACTAGCAATCAGCCCCAGCATTTT.

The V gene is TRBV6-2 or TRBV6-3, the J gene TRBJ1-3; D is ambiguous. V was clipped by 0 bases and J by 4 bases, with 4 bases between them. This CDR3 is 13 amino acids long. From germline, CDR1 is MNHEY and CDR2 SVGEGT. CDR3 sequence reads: CASSYSGGNTIYF. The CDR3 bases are TGTGCCAGCAGTTACTCCGGGGGAAACACCATATATTTT.

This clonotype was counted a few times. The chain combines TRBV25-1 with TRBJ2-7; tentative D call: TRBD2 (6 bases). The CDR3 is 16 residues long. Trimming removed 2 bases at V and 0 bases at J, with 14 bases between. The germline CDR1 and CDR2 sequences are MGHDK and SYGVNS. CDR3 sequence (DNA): TGTGCCAGCAGTGAAAGCGCGGGACTTCCCTCCTACGAGCAGTACTTC. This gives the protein CASSESAGLPSYEQYF.

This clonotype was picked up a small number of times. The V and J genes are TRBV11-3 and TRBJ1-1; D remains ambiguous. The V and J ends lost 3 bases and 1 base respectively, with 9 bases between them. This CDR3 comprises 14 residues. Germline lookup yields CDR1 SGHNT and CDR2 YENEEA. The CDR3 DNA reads TGTGCCAGCAGCTTCGGGATCAGGAACACTGAAGCTTTCTTT. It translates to CASSFGIRNTEAFF.